This paragraph reports one T cell receptor beta chain. The antigen is unknown. One heparinised draw, averaging roughly 100 mL, was taken per donor. These data are taken from a study of beta chain features in type 1 diabetes. Overall study context: The examined sorted cells totaled 107,917,701 across samples.

Study-level findings and limits: TCRB CDR3s were moderately but significantly shorter in Type 1 diabetes patients in all four CD4+ subsets.

Expressed TCRB transcripts got sequenced, as all isolated RNA was reverse transcribed. Generated by immunoSEQ multiplex PCR, the TCRdb table keeps only in-frame clones and is missing some. Of under 400,000 clones in the sample, roughly 21% are singletons; the top ten hold approximately 0.046%. The TCR was taken from a woman younger than 30 in good health. Material: naive CD4+ T cells from blood.

The DNA of the CDR3 is TGTGCCAGCAGCTTAATCCTAGCGGGGAGCACAGATACGCAGTATTTT. Encoded protein: CASSLILAGSTDTQYF. The gene calls are TRBV7-9 and TRBJ2-3; 9 positions agree with TRBD2. V lost 2 bases to trimming and J lost 0 bases; unmatched junction nucleotides: 3. CDR1 SEHNR and CDR2 FQNEAQ come from the germline V gene (reference sequence). The CDR3 extends over 16 amino acids.